This T cell receptor beta chain was observed in a study of PD-1 blockade in classical Hodgkin lymphoma. The repertoire was sequenced with immunoSEQ multiplex PCR; TCRdb's copy has only in-frame clones and lacks some. Among 20,000 to 30,000 clones listed, approximately 69% were seen once. No patient escaped relapse after autologous stem cell transplantation, and brentuximab vedotin exposure varied. The study's findings and limits: Diversity similar to that of newly diagnosed patients was seen at baseline in complete responders.

Trimming took 0 bases from V and 4 from J; bases not matched to a gene: 7. This CDR3 comprises 16 residues. Germline CDR1 is SGHNT and CDR2 is YYREEE (reference sequence). As regards this clone: Its antigen is not known.

This TCR was recovered from a human donor with classical Hodgkin lymphoma. Sample: peripheral blood mononuclear cells (PBMCs), taken at baseline. V gene TRBV5-4 combines with J gene TRBJ2-1, with 7 nucleotides matching TRBD2. The chain's CDR3 is CASSLDLGGGYNEQFF. The CDR3 nucleotides are TGTGCCAGCAGCTTGGATCTCGGCGGGGGTTACAATGAGCAGTTCTTC.